This T cell receptor beta chain emerged from a study of cytomegalovirus exposure and HLA in healthy donors. Study information: Tens of millions of unique TCRs from HLA-typed donors made up an early data release. Clustering assigned approximately 79% of the approximately 400 genotyped donors to the Caucasian-associated ancestry cluster.

Points from the study as a whole: Cytomegalovirus association was assigned to under 200 TCR beta chains.

V lost 4 bases to trimming and J lost 0 bases, with 19 bases between them. Germline CDR1 SQVTM, CDR2 ANQGSEA. The length of the CDR3 is 17 residues. As for this clone: Its target is unknown.

PCR involved 60 Vbeta and 13 Jbeta primers. Here immunoSEQ multiplex PCR was the method, and the copy in TCRdb shows in-frame clones only, minus some. This table holds around 100,000 clones, 65% to 75% found once. The sequenced material came from PBMCs. The clonotype originates from a woman aged 40 to 49 in good health and CMV-seropositive. The chain combines TRBV29-1 with TRBJ1-3; no clear D. In DNA, the CDR3 is TGCAGCGTTGCCCCTGCTTCGGGAGTCTTCTCTGGAAACACCATATATTTT. This translates into CSVAPASGVFSGNTIYF.